This T cell receptor beta chain was documented in a study of Ad26.COV2.S vaccination and SARS-CoV-2 variants. The treatment: some 20 received Ad26.COV2.S at low or high dose, single or two shots; about 5 received placebo; per-sample allocation not given. Samples analyzed were those drawn on day 63 after the first vaccine or placebo injection. Generated by immunoSEQ multiplex PCR, the TCRdb table keeps only in-frame clones and is missing some. The sample lists about 350,000 clones, approximately 90% seen once, with about 4.6% in the top ten. A word on this clone: Its antigen is as yet unknown.

Study-wide findings and caveats: Using TCR breadth and depth analyses may have led to underestimated total T cell responses.

The CDR3 consists of 15 residues. Trimming cost V 2 bases and J 7 bases, with 12 bases left between them. CDR1 and CDR2 from the germline V gene are LGHNA and YNFKEQ. The source material was peripheral blood, sampled in a trial of Ad26.COV2.S vaccine versus placebo. The rearrangement links TRBV4-2 to TRBJ1-6, with unresolved D. This sequence was found in a person aged 18-65 years who received the Ad26.COV2.S COVID-19 vaccine or a placebo. The CDR3 bases are TGTGCCAGCAGCCAAACGCGGGGAAGAAATTCACCCCTCCACTTT. Translated: CASSQTRGRNSPLHF.